This T cell receptor beta chain was recovered during a study of radiotherapy plus CTLA-4 blockade in lung cancer. The study's findings and limits: Blood saw expansion of tumor-derived TCR clones after radiotherapy plus ipilimumab. Among reported predictors of response, early blood T cell clone dynamics with interferon-beta performed best.

Remarks on this clone: The antigen is unknown.

The data were produced by immunoSEQ multiplex PCR, yet TCRdb's version contains in-frame clones alone and is incomplete. The sample holds about 51,000 clones, 70% to 80% seen once. Enrolled patients, whose metastatic non-small-cell lung cancer was chemo-refractory, received focal radiation plus CTLA-4 blockade with ipilimumab. This TCR came from a human donor with non-small cell lung cancer who had a complete response to radiotherapy plus ipilimumab. The sample consisted of peripheral blood, taken from a patient treated with radiotherapy plus ipilimumab.

The CDR3 loop reads CASSVGRAPGDDIQYF. In DNA, the CDR3 is TGTGCCAGCAGCGTTGGGCGGGCCCCCGGGGATGACATTCAGTACTTC. V is TRBV7-9 and J is TRBJ2-4; perhaps TRBD2 as D (5 bases). Deletions cut 5 bases from V and 8 bases from J, with 22 bases between. Germline CDR1 is SEHNR and CDR2 is FQNEAQ (reference sequence). The CDR3 totals 16 residues.